The rows below give T cell receptor beta chains drawn from one sample of a study of a mutant IDH1 vaccine in newly diagnosed glioma. Clones were read by immunoSEQ multiplex PCR, and TCRdb kept only the in-frame ones, dropping some. The data hold some 51,000 clones, with more than 60% observed a single time. Sequences were derived from PBMCs, sampled from a glioma patient treated with radiotherapy, temozolomide or both. The receptors shown here come from a woman between 40 and 50 years old with glioma. CDR3s include the opening cysteine and the closing phenylalanine or tryptophan. Each record gives: clone size, J gene, V gene, D gene, CDR3 protein, CDR3 DNA. The D gene is left open where the match is weak. Clone size, where shown, is once, few, many, or a class for clones that have expanded.

abundance: .
j_gene: TRBJ1-1
v_gene: TRBV6-5
d_gene: TRBD1
CDR3aa: CATWTGLMNTEAFF
CDR3nt: TGTGCCACCTGGACAGGACTCATGAACACTGAAGCTTTCTTT

abundance: .
j_gene: TRBJ2-2
v_gene: TRBV5-1
d_gene: .
CDR3aa: CASAPMTAGGELFF
CDR3nt: TGCGCCAGCGCGCCCATGACAGCGGGCGGGGAGCTGTTTTTT

abundance: once
j_gene: TRBJ2-7
v_gene: TRBV2
d_gene: TRBD2
CDR3aa: CASKVASGVSYEQYF
CDR3nt: TGTGCCAGCAAGGTCGCTAGCGGGGTCTCCTACGAGCAGTACTTC

abundance: .
j_gene: TRBJ1-5
v_gene: TRBV6-5
d_gene: TRBD1
CDR3aa: CASGGTGVRQPQHF
CDR3nt: TGTGCCAGCGGAGGGACAGGGGTGCGTCAGCCCCAGCATTTT

abundance: .
j_gene: TRBJ2-1
v_gene: TRBV4-1
d_gene: TRBD2
CDR3aa: CASSQEFGGAGASYNEQFF
CDR3nt: TGCGCCAGCAGCCAAGAATTTGGCGGTGCGGGAGCTTCTTACAATGAGCAGTTCTTC

abundance: .
j_gene: TRBJ1-1
v_gene: TRBV6-6
d_gene: TRBD1
CDR3aa: CASSRDRGTEAFF
CDR3nt: TGTGCCAGCAGTCGGGACAGGGGCACTGAAGCTTTCTTT

abundance: .
j_gene: TRBJ1-2
v_gene: TRBV4-1
d_gene: .
CDR3aa: CASSQGYSGYTF
CDR3nt: TGCGCCAGCAGCCAAGGCTACAGTGGCTACACCTTC

abundance: once
j_gene: TRBJ2-5
v_gene: TRBV4-3
d_gene: TRBD2
CDR3aa: CASSQGALAGRETQYF
CDR3nt: TGCGCCAGCAGCCAAGGGGCGTTAGCGGGGCGAGAGACCCAGTACTTC

abundance: .
j_gene: TRBJ2-3
v_gene: TRBV1
d_gene: .
CDR3aa: CTSSQDGAGGKGDTQYF
CDR3nt: TGCACCAGCAGCCAAGATGGAGCGGGGGGCAAAGGGGATACGCAGTATTTT

abundance: .
j_gene: TRBJ1-5
v_gene: TRBV7-8
d_gene: .
CDR3aa: CASSLVDANQPQHF
CDR3nt: TGTGCCAGCAGCTTAGTTGATGCGAATCAGCCCCAGCATTTT

abundance: few
j_gene: TRBJ2-5
v_gene: TRBV7-9
d_gene: TRBD1
CDR3aa: CASSRDSPRETQYF
CDR3nt: TGTGCCAGCAGCCGGGACAGTCCGCGAGAGACCCAGTACTTC

abundance: .
j_gene: TRBJ1-3
v_gene: TRBV2
d_gene: .
CDR3aa: CASGAEYGSGNTIYF
CDR3nt: TGTGCCAGCGGTGCCGAATATGGCTCTGGAAACACCATATATTTT

abundance: .
j_gene: TRBJ2-7
v_gene: TRBV2
d_gene: TRBD2
CDR3aa: CASSAWTSGGDEQYF
CDR3nt: TGTGCCAGCAGTGCTTGGACTAGCGGGGGAGACGAGCAGTACTTC

abundance: few
j_gene: TRBJ2-3
v_gene: TRBV5-4
d_gene: TRBD2
CDR3aa: CATELGGSGGFTDTQYF
CDR3nt: TGTGCCACCGAGCTTGGTGGTAGCGGGGGGTTCACAGATACGCAGTATTTT

abundance: .
j_gene: TRBJ1-1
v_gene: TRBV19
d_gene: TRBD1
CDR3aa: CASSRQGNTEAFF
CDR3nt: TGTGCCAGTAGTCGACAGGGGAACACTGAAGCTTTCTTT

abundance: .
j_gene: TRBJ1-5
v_gene: TRBV28
d_gene: .
CDR3aa: CASKRAIGNQPQHF
CDR3nt: TGTGCCAGCAAGCGAGCTATTGGCAATCAGCCCCAGCATTTT

abundance: .
j_gene: TRBJ2-3
v_gene: TRBV11-3
d_gene: .
CDR3aa: CASSPQDGKDTQYF
CDR3nt: TGTGCCAGCAGCCCTCAAGATGGCAAGGATACGCAGTATTTT

abundance: few
j_gene: TRBJ1-5
v_gene: TRBV27
d_gene: TRBD1
CDR3aa: CASSLSWGQGGNQPQHF
CDR3nt: TGTGCCAGCAGTTTATCGTGGGGACAGGGCGGCAATCAGCCCCAGCATTTT

abundance: .
j_gene: TRBJ1-2
v_gene: TRBV6-5
d_gene: .
CDR3aa: CASSYGRGGYGYTF
CDR3nt: TGTGCCAGCAGTTACGGGAGGGGGGGTTATGGCTACACCTTC

abundance: .
j_gene: TRBJ1-1
v_gene: TRBV6-5
d_gene: .
CDR3aa: CASSLGGRMNTEAFF
CDR3nt: TGTGCCAGCAGTCTAGGGGGACGGATGAACACTGAAGCTTTCTTT

abundance: .
j_gene: TRBJ1-1
v_gene: TRBV27
d_gene: .
CDR3aa: CASSLSSGFTEAFF
CDR3nt: TGTGCCAGCAGTTTATCGTCAGGGTTCACTGAAGCTTTCTTT

abundance: .
j_gene: TRBJ1-1
v_gene: TRBV10-3
d_gene: .
CDR3aa: CAISEFRQADTEAFF
CDR3nt: TGTGCCATCAGTGAGTTTCGTCAGGCGGACACTGAAGCTTTCTTT

abundance: .
j_gene: TRBJ2-7
v_gene: TRBV6-1
d_gene: TRBD2
CDR3aa: CASSASRGGASEQYF
CDR3nt: TGTGCCAGCAGTGCGTCCCGCGGGGGGGCTTCCGAGCAGTACTTC

abundance: .
j_gene: TRBJ2-5
v_gene: TRBV25-1
d_gene: .
CDR3aa: CASVDRSGETQYF
CDR3nt: TGTGCCAGCGTAGACAGGTCCGGTGAGACCCAGTACTTC

abundance: .
j_gene: TRBJ1-6
v_gene: TRBV30
d_gene: .
CDR3aa: CAWKRNRHSYNSPLHF
CDR3nt: TGTGCCTGGAAAAGGAACAGGCACTCCTATAATTCACCCCTCCACTTT

abundance: .
j_gene: TRBJ1-5
v_gene: TRBV29-1
d_gene: TRBD1
CDR3aa: CSVEDRAGQPQHF
CDR3nt: TGCAGCGTCGAAGACAGGGCGGGTCAGCCCCAGCATTTT

abundance: .
j_gene: TRBJ1-4
v_gene: TRBV4-1
d_gene: .
CDR3aa: CASKSKLATNEKLFF
CDR3nt: TGCGCCAGCAAGTCTAAGCTGGCAACTAATGAAAAACTGTTTTTT

abundance: .
j_gene: TRBJ1-5
v_gene: TRBV7-9
d_gene: .
CDR3aa: CASSQDSESQPQHF
CDR3nt: TGTGCCAGCAGCCAGGACAGCGAAAGTCAGCCCCAGCATTTT

abundance: .
j_gene: TRBJ1-2
v_gene: TRBV2
d_gene: .
CDR3aa: CASSEEDTRYTF
CDR3nt: TGTGCCAGCAGTGAAGAGGACACCCGCTACACCTTC

abundance: .
j_gene: TRBJ1-1
v_gene: TRBV7-9
d_gene: TRBD1
CDR3aa: CASSRRQGAWDTEAFF
CDR3nt: TGTGCCAGCAGCCGCAGACAGGGGGCGTGGGACACTGAAGCTTTCTTT

abundance: .
j_gene: TRBJ2-1
v_gene: TRBV5-1
d_gene: .
CDR3aa: CASSYERGEQFF
CDR3nt: TGCGCCAGCAGTTATGAACGGGGTGAGCAGTTCTTC

abundance: .
j_gene: TRBJ1-2
v_gene: TRBV6-1
d_gene: .
CDR3aa: CASSWTRGYTF
CDR3nt: TGTGCCAGCAGTTGGACGAGGGGCTACACCTTC

abundance: .
j_gene: TRBJ1-4
v_gene: TRBV29-1
d_gene: TRBD1
CDR3aa: CSARGSDRGDEKLFF
CDR3nt: TGCAGCGCCCGGGGATCGGACAGGGGGGATGAAAAACTGTTTTTT

abundance: .
j_gene: TRBJ1-5
v_gene: TRBV5-1
d_gene: .
CDR3aa: CASKEDGSNQPQHF
CDR3nt: TGCGCCAGCAAGGAGGATGGGAGCAATCAGCCCCAGCATTTT

abundance: .
j_gene: TRBJ1-2
v_gene: TRBV30
d_gene: .
CDR3aa: CAWMAKGAGESYGYTF
CDR3nt: TGTGCCTGGATGGCGAAGGGTGCAGGGGAGTCCTATGGCTACACCTTC

abundance: .
j_gene: TRBJ1-6
v_gene: TRBV5-1
d_gene: .
CDR3aa: CASSPDSNSPLHF
CDR3nt: TGCGCCAGCAGCCCAGACAGTAATTCACCCCTCCACTTT

abundance: few
j_gene: TRBJ1-1
v_gene: TRBV2
d_gene: .
CDR3aa: CASSTGLRAFF
CDR3nt: TGTGCCAGCAGTACGGGCCTTCGGGCTTTCTTT

abundance: .
j_gene: TRBJ1-2
v_gene: TRBV5-1
d_gene: .
CDR3aa: CASSLAQPNYGYTF
CDR3nt: TGCGCCAGCAGCTTGGCGCAACCGAACTATGGCTACACCTTC

abundance: .
j_gene: TRBJ2-3
v_gene: TRBV29-1
d_gene: .
CDR3aa: CSVGGNTDTQYF
CDR3nt: TGCAGCGTTGGAGGGAACACAGATACGCAGTATTTT

abundance: .
j_gene: TRBJ1-2
v_gene: TRBV19
d_gene: .
CDR3aa: CASSQIRGSYGYTF
CDR3nt: TGTGCCAGTAGCCAAATCAGGGGTAGCTATGGCTACACCTTC

abundance: .
j_gene: TRBJ1-4
v_gene: TRBV20-1
d_gene: .
CDR3aa: CRYPNEKLFF
CDR3nt: TGCAGGTACCCTAATGAAAAACTGTTTTTT

abundance: .
j_gene: TRBJ2-7
v_gene: TRBV7-2
d_gene: .
CDR3aa: CASSFQVEEQYF
CDR3nt: TGTGCCAGCAGCTTCCAGGTCGAAGAGCAGTACTTC

abundance: .
j_gene: TRBJ2-7
v_gene: TRBV2
d_gene: TRBD1
CDR3aa: CASSSVPDTGEEQYF
CDR3nt: TGTGCCAGCAGTTCCGTACCCGATACAGGGGAGGAGCAGTACTTC

abundance: .
j_gene: TRBJ1-1
v_gene: TRBV4-1
d_gene: .
CDR3aa: CASSQEGYPGSSTEAFF
CDR3nt: TGCGCCAGCAGCCAAGAAGGATACCCGGGAAGTAGCACTGAAGCTTTCTTT

abundance: .
j_gene: TRBJ2-2
v_gene: TRBV5-4
d_gene: .
CDR3aa: CASSLAVGELFF
CDR3nt: TGTGCCAGCAGCTTGGCCGTTGGGGAGCTGTTTTTT

abundance: .
j_gene: TRBJ2-3
v_gene: TRBV18
d_gene: .
CDR3aa: CASSPGSTDTQYF
CDR3nt: TGTGCCAGCTCACCGGGCAGCACAGATACGCAGTATTTT